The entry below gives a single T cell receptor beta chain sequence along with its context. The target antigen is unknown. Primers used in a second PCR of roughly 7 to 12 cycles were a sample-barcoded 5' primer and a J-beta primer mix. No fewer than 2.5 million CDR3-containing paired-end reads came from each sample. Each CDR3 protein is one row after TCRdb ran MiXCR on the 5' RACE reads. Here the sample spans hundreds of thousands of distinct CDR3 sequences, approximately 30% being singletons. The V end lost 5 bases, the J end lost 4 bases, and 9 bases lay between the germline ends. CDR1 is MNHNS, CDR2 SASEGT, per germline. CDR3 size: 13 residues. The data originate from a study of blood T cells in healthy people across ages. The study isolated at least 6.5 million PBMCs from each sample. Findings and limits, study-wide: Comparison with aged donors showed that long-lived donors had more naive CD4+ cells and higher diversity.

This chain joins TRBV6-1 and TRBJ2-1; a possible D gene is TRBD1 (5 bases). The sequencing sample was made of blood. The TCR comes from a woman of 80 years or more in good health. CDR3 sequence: CASSFNRYNEQFF. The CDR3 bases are TGTGCCAGCAGTTTTAACAGGTACAATGAGCAGTTCTTC.